The 17 T cell receptor beta chains listed next were all sequenced from one sample in a study of STAT5B mutations in CD4+ large granular lymphocyte leukemia (dated 2022 in TCRdb). The method was the immunoSEQ multiplex PCR assay. TCRdb retrieved this table from immuneACCESS and kept in-frame rearrangements only. Not all clones are present; in checked studies, unresolved V genes account for under half, and no reason is known for the remainder. In all, the sample holds about 40,000 clones, and roughly 79% of those were seen once. The leading ten clones occupy 3% to 4.5% of the sample. Sequencing was performed on CD4+ T cells from blood buffy coats. Receptors were obtained from a human donor in good health.

This chain connects TRBV28 to TRBJ1-2, with a weak D call TRBD1 (6 bases). The CDR3 is 15 residues long. Per germline, CDR1 MDHEN and CDR2 SYDVKM. V shed 10 bases and J shed 4 bases, with 22 bases lying between them. For the CDR3, the DNA is TGTGCCACCCACGCTCCAGAGGGGGTTCTCTATGGCTACACCTTC. Translated, it gives CATHAPEGVLYGYTF.

The chain combines TRBV29-1 with TRBJ2-1, with TRBD2 matching over 9 bases. Germline V gene lookup returns CDR1 SQVTM and CDR2 ANQGSEA. The V segment lost 7 bases and the J segment 2 bases; nucleotides outside the gene matches: 3. The CDR3 contains 13 residues. The CDR3 DNA follows: TGCAGCGGGGTAGCGGGGGCCTACAATGAGCAGTTCTTC. Residues: CSGVAGAYNEQFF.

This chain connects TRBV5-1 to TRBJ2-6; D is possibly TRBD1 (6 bases). Germline assignment: CDR1 SGHRS and CDR2 YFSETQ. V was trimmed by 4 bases and J by 0 bases, leaving 17 bases between them. CDR3 length equals 18 residues. In DNA, the CDR3 is TGCGCCAGCAGCAAAACAGGGTTACTAAGCTCTGGGGCCAACGTCCTGACTTTC. This gives the protein CASSKTGLLSSGANVLTF.

This clone was seen only once. This sequence joins TRBV6-1 and TRBJ1-2, with a weak D call TRBD1 (5 bases). Between the trimmed V and J ends, which lost 1 base and 4 bases, there was a span of 22 bases. CDR1 MNHNS and CDR2 SASEGT come from the germline V gene. The CDR3 is 18 residues long. CDR3 DNA sequence: TGTGCCAGCAGTGAAGGGCAAGGGGCTTACCTCCTTCTCTATGGCTACACCTTC. It yields the protein CASSEGQGAYLLLYGYTF.

The rearrangement uses TRBV20-1 and TRBJ2-7; D not certain. The CDR3 is 11 amino acids. CDR1 DFQATT and CDR2 SNEGSKA come from the germline V gene (reference sequence). Trimming took 5 bases from V and 7 from J, leaving 12 bases between them. The CDR3 is CSAADPLEQYF. The CDR3 region has the DNA TGCAGTGCTGCGGACCCTCTGGAGCAGTACTTC.

In this sample, this clone turned up a few times. The V and J genes are TRBV11-3 and TRBJ2-3; D is perhaps TRBD2 (6 bases). Germline V lookup: CDR1 SGHNT, CDR2 YENEEA. Trimming took off 2 bases at V and 1 base at J, with 7 bases between the two ends. This CDR3 comprises 14 residues. CDR3 protein: CASSLSGGTDTQYF. CDR3 sequence (DNA): TGTGCCAGCAGCTTATCGGGAGGCACAGATACGCAGTATTTT.

The chain uses TRBV19 and TRBJ1-2; 7 nucleotides align to TRBD1. Per germline, CDR1 LNHDA and CDR2 SQIVND (reference sequence). Trimming took 7 bases from V and 2 from J; bases not matched to a gene: 13. This CDR3 region has 16 residues. The CDR3 nucleotides are TGTGCCAGTATTTCGACAGGGAGGAGTGGGAACTATGGCTACACCTTC. It is translated as CASISTGRSGNYGYTF.

The chain joins TRBV5-4 to TRBJ2-2, with 11 positions matching TRBD2. The CDR3 covers 16 residues. The J segment lost 6 bases and the V segment lost 4 bases, leaving 8 bases of the junction unmatched. Germline-derived CDR1 and CDR2 are SGHNT and YYREEE (reference sequence). The CDR3 DNA reads as TGTGCCAGCAGCGGGATAGCGGGAGGGCTTGCCGGGGAGCTGTTTTTT. It yields the protein CASSGIAGGLAGELFF.

The chain has TRBV10-3 and TRBJ2-1; 12 nucleotides agree with TRBD2. V dropped 9 bases and J dropped 0; count of bases not matched to a gene: 3. The length of the CDR3 is 15 residues. The germline V gene encodes CDR1 ENHRY and CDR2 SYGVKD. The CDR3 DNA follows: TGTGCCATAACTAGCGGGGGGATCTCCTACAATGAGCAGTTCTTC. Translated, it gives CAITSGGISYNEQFF.

This clone was counted a single time. The chain has TRBV4-3 and TRBJ2-1; 14 bases line up with TRBD2. CDR1 and CDR2 (germline): LGHNA, YSLEER. J was trimmed by 4 bases and V by 4 bases; bases with no gene match: 9. The CDR3 is 18 residues long. CDR3 sequence: CASSRTFGTSGRYNEQFF. CDR3 DNA: TGCGCCAGCAGCCGCACTTTCGGGACTAGCGGGAGATACAATGAGCAGTTCTTC.

The DNA for the CDR3 is TGCGCCAGCAACGATGGCGAATGGGGCACAGATACGCAGTATTTT. Its translation is CASNDGEWGTDTQYF. V usage is TRBV5-1 and J usage is TRBJ2-3; no clear D gene. V lost 6 bases and J lost 1, with 15 bases in between. CDR3 length: 15 amino acids. The germline V gene encodes CDR1 SGHRS and CDR2 YFSETQ.

This clone has just one count. The chain joins TRBV27 to TRBJ2-3, with a weak D call TRBD1 (5 bases). V lost 8 bases to trimming and J lost 1 base, with 13 bases between them. Germline CDR1 and CDR2: MNHEY and SMNVEV (reference sequence). The CDR3 is made up of 14 amino acids. CDR3 bases: TGTGCCAGCGCTCCTTCCAGGGGCACAGATACGCAGTATTTT. This encodes CASAPSRGTDTQYF.

The J gene is TRBJ1-6, the V gene TRBV5-1; a weak D match, TRBD1 (5 bases). This CDR3 is 14 amino acids long. Trimming took 0 bases from V and 9 from J, leaving 10 bases between them. Germline V CDR1 and CDR2: SGHRS, YFSETQ. DNA of the CDR3: TGCGCCAGCAGCTTGGAGGGGAACAGTTCACCCCTCCACTTT. It is translated as CASSLEGNSSPLHF.

Written as DNA, the CDR3 is TGTGCCAGTAGAACCGGGACAGGGGGTGAAAAACTGTTTTTT. It encodes CASRTGTGGEKLFF. The rearrangement uses TRBV19 and TRBJ1-4; 11 nucleotides align to TRBD1. The CDR3 is 14 residues long. The V gene's germline CDR1 is LNHDA and CDR2 SQIVND (reference sequence). The V gene end was trimmed by 6 bases and the J gene end by 7 bases; junction bases not matched to a gene: 4.

The rearrangement joins TRBV19 to TRBJ1-1, with 12 bases aligning to TRBD1. V lost 7 bases to trimming and J lost 0 bases; unmatched junction nucleotides: 12. The CDR3 length is 18 residues. CDR1 LNHDA and CDR2 SQIVND come from the germline V gene (reference sequence). The CDR3 protein is CASTPSRDRGLMNTEAFF. Here the CDR3 DNA reads TGTGCCAGTACCCCATCTAGGGACAGGGGGCTCATGAACACTGAAGCTTTCTTT.

The gene calls are TRBV7-2 and TRBJ2-7, with 9 nucleotides matching TRBD2. There are 14 residues in the CDR3. J was trimmed by 7 bases and V by 5 bases; bases with no gene match: 9. CDR1 SGHTA and CDR2 FQGNSA come from the germline V gene. For the CDR3, the DNA is TGTGCCAGCAGCCCTGGCGGGAGGGCTTTGGAGCAGTACTTC. Protein: CASSPGGRALEQYF.

The rearrangement uses TRBV5-4 and TRBJ2-3, with D unresolved. The CDR3 has 13 amino acids. Trimming shortened V by 2 bases and J by 1 base, and 5 bases separated the two germline ends. Germline loops: CDR1 SGHNT, CDR2 YYREEE (reference sequence). The CDR3, as DNA: TGTGCCAGCAGCTTTGGACGCACAGATACGCAGTATTTT. This sequence encodes CASSFGRTDTQYF.